Listed here are 27 T cell receptor beta chains from one sample, sequenced in a study of cytomegalovirus exposure and HLA in healthy donors. The data were produced by immunoSEQ multiplex PCR, yet TCRdb's version contains in-frame clones alone and is incomplete. The table has about 360,000 clones, roughly 85% seen once. Sequenced: PBMCs. The receptors were gathered from a woman aged 18-29 years in good health and CMV-seronegative.

The J gene is TRBJ2-3, the V gene TRBV7-9, with 7 bases matching TRBD1. This CDR3 spans 15 amino acids. Germline V gene sequence: CDR1 SEHNR, CDR2 FQNEAQ (reference sequence). The ends lost 5 bases at V and 1 base at J; junction bases unmatched: 6. The chain's CDR3 is CASSPGQSGTDTQYF. The CDR3 region has the DNA TGTGCCAGCAGCCCGGGACAGTCGGGCACAGATACGCAGTATTTT.

The chain carries TRBV28 and TRBJ2-2; possible D gene TRBD2, 5 bases. This CDR3 has 16 residues. From germline, CDR1 is MDHEN and CDR2 SYDVKM. V was cut by 6 bases and J by 2 bases, with 16 bases left in between. The CDR3 bases are TGTGCCAGCAGGCCCCGGTGGCGGGTCAACACCGGGGAGCTGTTTTTT. Residues: CASRPRWRVNTGELFF.

The CDR3 bases are TGTGCCAGCAGCTTCAGGCAGGGAAGGGGCGAGCAGTACTTC. Translating gives CASSFRQGRGEQYF. The chain carries TRBV7-9 and TRBJ2-7, with a weak D call TRBD1 (5 bases). There are 14 residues in the CDR3. Germline V gene lookup returns CDR1 SEHNR and CDR2 FQNEAQ (reference sequence). Trimming took off 3 bases at V and 6 bases at J, with 15 bases between the two ends.

This clone was detected a few times. The gene calls are TRBV14 and TRBJ2-7; perhaps TRBD2 as D (6 bases). CDR1 is SGHDN and CDR2 is FVKESK in the germline V gene. Trimming cost V 0 bases and J 3 bases, with 12 bases left between them. This CDR3 comprises 15 residues. The CDR3 coding sequence is TGTGCCAGCAGCCAAGATCTGGGACTGGGCTACGAGCAGTACTTC. Amino acids: CASSQDLGLGYEQYF.

The chain uses TRBV30 and TRBJ2-1, with 8 bases that match TRBD2. The ends lost 4 bases at V and 10 bases at J; junction bases unmatched: 15. CDR3 length: 15 residues. Germline V gene lookup returns CDR1 GTSNPN and CDR2 SVGIG (reference sequence). The chain's CDR3 is CAWTDRELAGREQFF. DNA for the CDR3: TGTGCCTGGACCGATCGCGAGCTAGCGGGCCGGGAGCAGTTCTTC.

The chain is built from TRBV27 and TRBJ2-7; possible D gene TRBD1, 5 bases. V dropped 7 bases and J dropped 5 bases, with 18 bases sitting between them. Germline-derived CDR1 and CDR2 are MNHEY and SMNVEV (reference sequence). The CDR3 runs to 14 residues. Written as DNA, the CDR3 is TGTGCCAGCAATCCCCTCGGTAGGGGTCACGAGCAGTACTTC. Protein product: CASNPLGRGHEQYF.

The chain recombines TRBV5-1 with TRBJ1-1; 9 bases agree with TRBD1. This CDR3 comprises 15 residues. J lost 6 bases, V lost 2 bases, and 8 bases had no gene match. The germline CDR1 and CDR2 sequences are SGHRS and YFSETQ. The CDR3 is CASSFGTGSFSEAFF. The CDR3, as DNA: TGCGCCAGCAGCTTTGGGACAGGGAGTTTCTCTGAAGCTTTCTTT. Drawing the rest from reference TRBV5-1 and TRBJ1-1, the complete variable domain is KAGVTQTPRYLIKTRGQQVTLSCSPISGHRSVSWYQQTPGQGLQFLFEYFSETQRNKGNFPGRFSGRQFSNSRSEMNVSTLELGDSALYLCASSFGTGSFSEAFFGQGTRLTVV.

This clone was observed a handful of times. The CDR3 DNA sequence: TGCAGCGTCCCAGAGCGTCCGTATGGCTACACCTTC. Translated: CSVPERPYGYTF. The chain joins TRBV29-1 to TRBJ1-2; D uncertain. CDR3 length: 12 residues. Germline CDR1 SQVTM, CDR2 ANQGSEA. V was cut by 6 bases and J by 5 bases, with 13 bases left in between.

The J gene is TRBJ1-3, the V gene TRBV10-3, with D uncertain. The CDR3 runs 13 residues. Trimming cost V 10 bases and J 8 bases, with 18 bases left between them. Per germline, CDR1 ENHRY and CDR2 SYGVKD. CDR3 in amino acids: CATRGQNEDTIYF. Here the CDR3 DNA reads TGTGCCACCCGGGGTCAAAACGAGGACACCATATATTTT.

The chain employs TRBV15 and TRBJ2-3; D gene uncertain. Germline V gene lookup returns CDR1 LNHNV and CDR2 YYDKDF (reference sequence). With 2 bases removed from V and 1 base from J, the gap between germline ends came to 10 bases. The CDR3 is 15 amino acids. CDR3 bases: TGTGCCACCAGCAGACCCTCCTTAGGCACAGATACGCAGTATTTT. Translated: CATSRPSLGTDTQYF.

The chain combines TRBV19 with TRBJ1-4, with 7 bases aligning to TRBD1. Germline V gene lookup returns CDR1 LNHDA and CDR2 SQIVND (reference sequence). The CDR3 is 14 residues long. V trimming: 6 bases; J trimming: 6 bases; junction bases outside the gene matches: 7. The CDR3: CASREQGRDEKLFF. The CDR3 DNA reads as TGTGCCAGTAGAGAACAGGGGCGGGATGAAAAACTGTTTTTT.

CDR3 sequence: CASRFYPDRGYEQYF. CDR3 coding DNA: TGTGCCAGCAGGTTCTATCCGGACAGGGGTTACGAGCAGTACTTC. The chain is built from TRBV28 and TRBJ2-7, with 9 positions matching TRBD1. The CDR3 has 15 residues. V lost 6 bases, J lost 4 bases, and 10 bases stayed unmatched. Germline CDR1 is MDHEN and CDR2 is SYDVKM.

The rearrangement joins TRBV6-5 to TRBJ2-3, with 12 bases identical to TRBD2. The CDR3 totals 15 residues. Germline V lookup: CDR1 MNHEY, CDR2 SVGAGI. The CDR3 sequence: CSTGASGRVTDTQYF. CDR3 bases: TGTTCGACAGGGGCTAGCGGGAGGGTCACAGATACGCAGTATTTT.

V is TRBV27 and J is TRBJ2-3; maybe TRBD1 (6 bases). This CDR3 has 17 amino acids. V lost 7 bases, J lost 5 bases, and 25 bases lay in between. The germline gives CDR1 MNHEY, CDR2 SMNVEV (reference sequence). CDR3 sequence (DNA): TGTGCCAGCACTGTTTTTGGGACACGGATTGTCCAAGATACGCAGTATTTT. Residues: CASTVFGTRIVQDTQYF.

The chain combines TRBV10-2 with TRBJ2-1; D is ambiguous. Trimming took off 4 bases at V and 6 bases at J, with 13 bases between the two ends. Germline lookup yields CDR1 WSHSY and CDR2 SAAADI. CDR3 length: 14 amino acids. CDR3 sequence (DNA): TGCGCCAGCAGTGGCCCCTCTCAGGCCAATGAGCAGTTCTTC. As protein: CASSGPSQANEQFF.

The V and J genes are TRBV7-9 and TRBJ2-5; maybe TRBD2 (6 bases). The length of the CDR3 is 13 residues. The germline V gene encodes CDR1 SEHNR and CDR2 FQNEAQ (reference sequence). V lost 1 base, J lost 5 bases, and 8 bases lay in between. CDR3 protein: CASSLVGGETQYF. The CDR3 DNA sequence: TGTGCCAGCAGCTTAGTTGGGGGGGAGACCCAGTACTTC.

J is TRBJ1-2 and V is TRBV6-4; a possible D gene is TRBD1 (5 bases). This CDR3 is built from 14 residues. Trimming cost V 4 bases and J 4 bases, with 13 bases left between them. Germline loops: CDR1 MRHNA, CDR2 SNTAGT. CDR3 sequence reads: CASSGPPGGYGYTF. The CDR3 DNA follows: TGTGCCAGCAGTGGGCCCCCGGGGGGCTATGGCTACACCTTC.

As for this clone: Other DNA variants within this sample encode the same CDR3. The chain couples TRBV4-1 to TRBJ2-1, with 9 nucleotides matching TRBD2. This CDR3 has 17 residues. Germline assignment: CDR1 MGHRA and CDR2 YSYEKL. The V segment lost 1 base and the J segment 0 bases; nucleotides outside the gene matches: 4. CDR3 protein: CASSQGLAASSYNEQFF. CDR3 DNA sequence: TGCGCCAGCAGCCAAGGACTAGCGGCCAGCTCCTACAATGAGCAGTTCTTC.

A few counts support this clone. This chain joins TRBV2 and TRBJ1-6; TRBD1 is a possible D gene (6 bases). Germline CDR1 SNHLY, CDR2 FYNNEI. This CDR3 region has 13 residues. Deletions cut 6 bases from V and 8 bases from J, with 11 bases between. In DNA form, the CDR3 reads TGTGCCAGCAGGGACAGAATGGATTCACCCCTCCACTTT. Its protein product is CASRDRMDSPLHF.

The count of this clone is one. The genes are TRBV28 and TRBJ2-7; 10 nucleotides align to TRBD2. This CDR3 has 15 amino acids. The germline CDR1 and CDR2 sequences are MDHEN and SYDVKM. V lost 6 bases, J lost 3 bases, and 8 bases stayed unmatched. The CDR3, as DNA: TGTGCCAGCAGAAAAACTAGCGGGGACGGCTACGAGCAGTACTTC. Translating gives CASRKTSGDGYEQYF.

V is TRBV5-8 and J is TRBJ1-3, with 9 bases aligning to TRBD1. Germline V gives CDR1 SGHTS, CDR2 YDEGEE. The CDR3 runs 15 residues. With V trimmed by 3 bases and J by 2 bases, 3 bases remained unmatched. The CDR3 sequence is CASSSGTGTGNTIYF. The CDR3 bases are TGTGCCAGCAGCTCCGGGACAGGGACTGGAAACACCATATATTTT.

The chain has TRBV7-9 and TRBJ1-1, with D hard to call. Germline CDR1 and CDR2: SEHNR and FQNEAQ (reference sequence). The CDR3 sequence is 13 residues long. The V and J ends lost 0 bases and 6 bases respectively, with 8 bases between them. The chain's CDR3 is CASSLAIDSEAFF. The CDR3 bases are TGTGCCAGCAGCTTAGCGATAGACTCTGAAGCTTTCTTT.

This chain links TRBV5-1 with TRBJ2-5; D might be TRBD2 (6 bases). CDR3 length equals 14 residues. Germline values: CDR1 SGHRS, CDR2 YFSETQ. Trimming took 1 base from V and 4 from J, leaving 11 bases between them. The CDR3 DNA follows: TGCGCCAGCAGCTTGTCGGGGGAGAGAGAGACCCAGTACTTC. Protein product: CASSLSGERETQYF.

This clone occurred once. The J gene is TRBJ2-7, the V gene TRBV7-2, with D perhaps TRBD2 (6 bases). Trimming took off 4 bases at V and 7 bases at J, with 8 bases between the two ends. Germline V gene sequence: CDR1 SGHTA, CDR2 FQGNSA. This CDR3 has 11 amino acids. CDR3 sequence (DNA): TGTGCCAGCAGCTGGAGCGGGGAGCAGTACTTC. It encodes CASSWSGEQYF.

The chain is built from TRBV7-9 and TRBJ1-5, with a possible D match to TRBD1 (5 bases). This CDR3 is built from 15 residues. From germline, CDR1 is SEHNR and CDR2 FQNEAQ (reference sequence). V shed 4 bases and J shed 1 base, with 11 bases lying between them. CDR3 residues: CASSSVGGSNQPQHF. The DNA of the CDR3 is TGTGCCAGCAGCTCCGTTGGGGGGAGCAATCAGCCCCAGCATTTT.

V usage is TRBV7-9 and J usage is TRBJ1-5, with no clear D. V lost 3 bases to trimming and J lost 11 bases, with 14 bases between them. The CDR3 has 13 residues. The germline CDR1 and CDR2 sequences are SEHNR and FQNEAQ (reference sequence). The chain's CDR3 is CASSFGDTKSQHF. The CDR3 DNA sequence: TGTGCCAGCAGCTTCGGGGATACCAAGTCCCAGCATTTT.

The V gene is TRBV27, the J gene TRBJ2-3, with 10 bases lining up with TRBD1. V trimming: 3 bases; J trimming: 3 bases; junction bases outside the gene matches: 6. The germline CDR1 and CDR2 sequences are MNHEY and SMNVEV (reference sequence). This CDR3 comprises 16 residues. The CDR3 DNA sequence: TGTGCCAGCAGTTTGGGGACAGGGGTTAAAACAGATACGCAGTATTTT. Translation gives CASSLGTGVKTDTQYF.